Below are 22 T cell receptor beta chains sequenced from a single sample in a study of blood T cell repertoires in COVID-19. Repertoires were generated with immunoSEQ multiplex PCR, while TCRdb's copy carries only in-frame clones and drops some. The table lists approximately 110,000 clones, 80% to 90% of them singletons. The specimen sequenced was peripheral blood. All receptors derive from a woman between 45 and 65 years old with active or convalescent COVID-19.

The chain joins TRBV7-2 to TRBJ2-5; 9 bases are a match to TRBD2. Trimming took 2 bases from V and 4 from J; bases not matched to a gene: 5. Germline lookup yields CDR1 SGHTA and CDR2 FQGNSA. The CDR3 is 15 residues long. The CDR3 sequence: CASSLFAGGLETQYF. The CDR3 DNA sequence: TGTGCCAGCAGCTTATTCGCGGGAGGGCTAGAGACCCAGTACTTC.

The genes are TRBV7-6 and TRBJ1-1; 7 positions match TRBD1. Trimming at V came to 5 bases and at J to 10 bases, leaving 13 bases not matched to a gene. Germline-derived CDR1 and CDR2 are SGHVS and FNYEAQ. This CDR3 contains 14 residues. Here the CDR3 reads CASSPNLEGARAFF. CDR3 nucleotide sequence: TGTGCCAGCAGCCCAAATCTTGAGGGGGCCCGAGCTTTCTTT.

The rearrangement joins TRBV18 to TRBJ2-7, with D tentatively TRBD1 (6 bases). Trimming cost V 3 bases and J 2 bases, with 17 bases left between them. This CDR3 has 16 amino acids. The germline V gene has CDR1 KGHSH and CDR2 LQKENI. The CDR3 spells CASSPYGPGDPYEQYF. The CDR3 nucleotides read TGTGCCAGCTCACCCTACGGACCAGGGGATCCCTACGAGCAGTACTTC.

Only one count was recorded for this clone. This chain joins TRBV29-1 and TRBJ2-5, with TRBD1 matching over 8 bases. The CDR3 loop spans 14 amino acids. Germline CDR1 and CDR2: SQVTM and ANQGSEA. V lost 3 bases and J lost 0; bases outside the gene matches: 3. CDR3 coding DNA: TGCAGCGTTGATGCAGGGGGCGACCAAGAGACCCAGTACTTC. Encoded protein: CSVDAGGDQETQYF. The entire variable domain, with the rest obtained from reference TRBV29-1 and TRBJ2-5, is as follows: SAVISQKPSRDICQRGTSLTIQCQVDSQVTMMFWYRQQPGQSLTLIATANQGSEATYESGFVIDKFPISRPNLTFSTLTVSNMSPEDSSIYLCSVDAGGDQETQYFGPGTRLLVL.

This clone occurred once. The chain carries TRBV28 and TRBJ1-2, with 10 bases that match TRBD1. Germline V gene lookup returns CDR1 MDHEN and CDR2 SYDVKM. The junction had 7 bases not matched to a gene; V was cut back by 6 bases and J by 3 bases. This CDR3 region has 15 residues. The CDR3 reads CASRSGQGNHYGYTF. In DNA form, the CDR3 reads TGTGCCAGCAGGTCGGGACAGGGGAATCACTATGGCTACACCTTC.

V gene TRBV4-2 combines with J gene TRBJ2-7; 9 nucleotides agree with TRBD2. The CDR3 contains 18 residues. V lost 0 bases to trimming and J lost 1 base; unmatched junction nucleotides: 10. Germline CDR1 is LGHNA and CDR2 is YNFKEQ. The CDR3 region has the DNA TGTGCCAGCAGCCAAGATCAAGCTACTAGCGGGCCTTCCTACGAGCAGTACTTC. Protein: CASSQDQATSGPSYEQYF.

The V gene is TRBV5-1, the J gene TRBJ2-7, with TRBD1 matching 10 bases. Germline V gene lookup returns CDR1 SGHRS and CDR2 YFSETQ. The junction had 9 bases not matched to a gene; V was cut back by 4 bases and J by 5 bases. This CDR3 has 15 residues. Here the CDR3 reads CASSTTGGVLNEQYF. The CDR3 DNA follows: TGCGCCAGCAGCACGACAGGGGGCGTTTTAAACGAGCAGTACTTC.

The genes are TRBV20-1 and TRBJ2-1, with TRBD2 identical over 12 bases. CDR1 is DFQATT, CDR2 SNEGSKA, per germline (reference sequence). Germline trimming cut 3 bases from V and 0 bases from J; bases unmatched to any gene: 9. This CDR3 is 18 amino acids long. The CDR3 loop reads CSASPGLAGTSSYNEQFF. For the CDR3, the DNA is TGCAGTGCTAGTCCGGGACTAGCGGGCACCAGCTCCTACAATGAGCAGTTCTTC.

The rearrangement joins TRBV18 to TRBJ2-3; 9 nucleotides align to TRBD2. CDR1 and CDR2 from the germline V gene are KGHSH and LQKENI. Unmatched junction bases numbered 5, after V lost 6 bases and J lost 1 base. The CDR3 extends over 15 amino acids. CDR3 residues: CASSLAGGGTDTQYF. The DNA of the CDR3 is TGTGCCAGCTCCCTCGCGGGAGGGGGCACAGATACGCAGTATTTT. The entire variable domain, with the rest obtained from reference TRBV18 and TRBJ2-3, is as follows: NAGVMQNPRHLVRRRGQEARLRCSPMKGHSHVYWYRQLPEEGLKFMVYLQKENIIDESGMPKERFSAEFPKEGPSILRIQQVVRGDSAAYFCASSLAGGGTDTQYFGPGTRLTVL.

The V gene is TRBV6-2 or TRBV6-3, the J gene TRBJ1-1; 7 bases match TRBD1. The CDR3 covers 14 residues. Germline lookup yields CDR1 MNHEY and CDR2 SVGEGT. V shed 2 bases and J 8 bases; nucleotides not matched to a gene: 8. CDR3 residues: CASSYIQTGSEAFF. The DNA of the CDR3 is TGTGCCAGCAGTTACATCCAGACAGGGTCGGAAGCTTTCTTT.

V usage is TRBV19 and J usage is TRBJ2-1; D perhaps matches TRBD2 (6 bases). Trimming shortened V by 0 bases and J by 4 bases, and 13 bases separated the two germline ends. Germline values: CDR1 LNHDA, CDR2 SQIVND (reference sequence). The CDR3 extends over 16 amino acids. The CDR3 loop reads CASSIDLSGGYNEQFF. Written as DNA, the CDR3 is TGTGCCAGTAGTATAGATCTTAGCGGAGGTTACAATGAGCAGTTCTTC.

The rearrangement uses TRBV19 and TRBJ2-2; 8 nucleotides align to TRBD2. The CDR3 is 16 residues long. Germline values: CDR1 LNHDA, CDR2 SQIVND (reference sequence). Unmatched junction bases numbered 7, after V lost 1 base and J lost 6 bases. The chain's CDR3 is CASSIGQREWAGELFF. CDR3 DNA sequence: TGTGCCAGTAGTATAGGCCAGCGGGAGTGGGCCGGGGAGCTGTTTTTT.

This clone occurred once. The V and J genes are TRBV27 and TRBJ2-7, with D possibly matching TRBD1 (7 bases). CDR1 and CDR2 from the germline V gene are MNHEY and SMNVEV (reference sequence). V was pared by 7 bases and J by 2 bases, with 15 bases between. The length of the CDR3 is 14 residues. CDR3 sequence: CASKVRGAPYEQYF. The CDR3, as DNA: TGTGCCAGCAAGGTCAGGGGGGCTCCCTACGAGCAGTACTTC.

The chain uses TRBV5-5 and TRBJ2-1; TRBD2 agrees at 14 bases. This CDR3 is built from 20 residues. Germline V CDR1 and CDR2: SGHKS, YYEKEE (reference sequence). Losses at the gene ends were 1 base for V and 0 bases for J; bases not matched to a gene: 9. This chain's CDR3 is CASSLTLTSGRAVSYNEQFF. The DNA for the CDR3 is TGTGCCAGCAGCTTGACCTTGACTAGCGGGAGGGCCGTCTCCTACAATGAGCAGTTCTTC.

The chain carries TRBV5-1 and TRBJ2-3, with D possibly TRBD1 on 6 matching bases. CDR1 is SGHRS, CDR2 YFSETQ, per germline. Trimming shortened V by 4 bases and J by 1 base, and 13 bases separated the two germline ends. The CDR3 is made up of 15 amino acids. DNA of the CDR3: TGCGCCAGCAGCCTACAGGGAGACCGCACAGATACGCAGTATTTT. It specifies CASSLQGDRTDTQYF.

The chain recombines TRBV5-5 with TRBJ1-5; perhaps TRBD1 as D (6 bases). The CDR3 extends over 15 amino acids. The V and J ends lost 3 bases and 4 bases respectively, with 14 bases between them. The germline CDR1 and CDR2 sequences are SGHKS and YYEKEE (reference sequence). This CDR3 reads CASSSDDRPNQPQHF. The CDR3, as DNA: TGTGCCAGCAGCTCCGACGACAGGCCGAATCAGCCCCAGCATTTT.

The gene calls are TRBV13 and TRBJ2-3; D remains unclear. The V gene's germline CDR1 is PRHDT and CDR2 FYEKMQ (reference sequence). V was trimmed by 5 bases and J by 3 bases, leaving 9 bases between them. The CDR3 has 13 residues. CDR3 coding DNA: TGTGCCAGCAGCCCCGTTAGTACAGATACGCAGTATTTT. This translates into CASSPVSTDTQYF.

This sequence joins TRBV5-4 and TRBJ2-7; 9 nucleotides align to TRBD2. The germline V gene has CDR1 SGHNT and CDR2 YYREEE (reference sequence). This CDR3 is 14 amino acids long. After removal of 4 bases from V and 3 bases from J, the junction contained 5 bases not matched to a gene. This CDR3 reads CASSPTSGIYEQYF. In DNA form, the CDR3 reads TGTGCCAGCAGCCCGACTAGCGGAATCTACGAGCAGTACTTC.

CDR3 amino acids: CASSLDRAGNTIYF. The DNA of the CDR3 is TGTGCCAGCAGCTTAGACAGGGCCGGAAACACCATATATTTT. This chain uses TRBV11-2 with TRBJ1-3, with D possibly being TRBD1 (5 bases). The CDR3 length is 14 residues. From germline, CDR1 is SGHAT and CDR2 FQNNGV. The V end was cut by 0 bases, the J end by 4 bases, with 7 bases between.

This clone was recorded only once. The CDR3 bases are TGCAGCGCTACGAAGGGCCAGGGTTCGGGCTACGAGCAGTACTTC. Its translation: CSATKGQGSGYEQYF. The V call is TRBV29-1, the J call TRBJ2-7; D perhaps matches TRBD1 (5 bases). The germline V gene encodes CDR1 SQVTM and CDR2 ANQGSEA. V dropped 7 bases and J dropped 3 bases, with 22 bases sitting between them. CDR3 length: 15 amino acids.

This chain uses TRBV24-1 with TRBJ2-7, with 7 bases aligning to TRBD2. The CDR3 consists of 15 residues. Germline-derived CDR1 and CDR2 are KGHDR and SFDVKD. Trimming cost V 4 bases and J 2 bases; bases outside gene matches: 7. The CDR3 DNA follows: TGTGCCACCAGTGACCCGGGGGGAGAACCCTACGAGCAGTACTTC. Translation: CATSDPGGEPYEQYF.

The chain combines TRBV19 with TRBJ2-5; 7 positions match TRBD1. Germline trimming cut 7 bases from V and 1 base from J; bases unmatched to any gene: 3. Per the germline V gene, CDR1 is LNHDA and CDR2 is SQIVND (reference sequence). The CDR3 consists of 13 residues. CDR3 amino acids: CASNKGAQETQYF. The CDR3 nucleotides are TGTGCCAGTAATAAGGGGGCCCAAGAGACCCAGTACTTC.